This T cell receptor beta chain was found in a study of cytomegalovirus exposure and HLA in healthy donors (dated by TCRdb to about 2017). Notes on the research overall: According to an earlier analysis of 550 to 700 of the donors, 200 million or so T cells yielded roughly 110 million unique TCR beta sequences and roughly 280 Gb of sequence data. An early release that covered some 630 HLA-typed donors contained approximately 290 gigabases of sequencing data and about 93 million unique TCR sequences. Among the roughly 390 genotyped donors, about 83% belonged to the genetic ancestry cluster associated with self-reported Caucasian donors. The study aimed to test whether cataloging public T cell receptors could reveal signatures of past pathogen exposure. The study used immunosequencing to profile the T cell repertoires of more than 650 subjects and linked those repertoires to cytomegalovirus serostatus. In addition to the first cohort of hundreds of subjects, a separate validation cohort of approximately 110 different subjects was used. The study combined high-throughput TCR immunosequencing, statistical association of individual TCRs with disease status, and machine learning to predict cytomegalovirus infection status. A later analysis re-analyzed previously published TCR beta repertoires from about 600 donors and added high-resolution HLA genotyping to study TCR occurrence patterns. The later analysis used no new phenotypic data to find candidate immune exposures, relying instead on TCR beta sequences and their occurrence across donors. To decide whether each TCR beta V gene segment behaved as functional or pseudogenic, an earlier analysis of nearly 600 of the donors relied on high-throughput TCR beta sequencing. Donor age, sex, ethnicity and CMV serostatus were compiled alongside the repertoire data. A later genetic analysis used genome-wide SNP genotypes for about 60% of the roughly 700 donors, treating that subset as a discovery cohort. All discovery cohort repertoires had been generated using a single sequencing platform. Class I and class II HLA loci were covered by the typing at four-digit resolution. The number of donors typed differed by locus, with 629-630 for A, B, C, DRB1 and DQB1, around 560 for DQA1, about 610 for DPA1, and under 490 for DPB1. Because of strong linkage in the cohort, roughly five DR-DQ haplotypes were treated as single units for association and clustering. Across 300 to 500 genotyped donors of the cohort, an average of about 240,000 unique TCR beta nucleotide sequences per donor were sequenced, and around 19% of those sequences were non-productive.

About this clone: Its antigen remains undetermined. No much larger clone exists at a distance of one base, and base qualities are not known.

Based on the germline V gene (reference sequence), the CDR1 and CDR2 sequences are SEHNR and FQNEAQ. The cysteine opens and the phenylalanine closes a CDR3 of 14 amino acids. Just the 42-base CDR3 DNA is kept, in frame starting at base 1. The V and J ends are trimmed by 2 bases and 4 bases, leaving 11 bases between them. General study outcomes and caveats: Because some donors lacked HLA typing at each locus, the association tests relied only on the typed subset. When HLA alleles, especially DR and DQ, strongly co-occurred, TCR associations were difficult to assign to individual alleles. According to the authors, the approach could potentially be generalized to other disease states and immunological phenotypes. A further reported finding was that TCR beta sequences accurately predicted the HLA-A and HLA-B alleles for most subjects in the first cohort. In a later analysis, the rate of TCR association differed among HLA loci, with DRB1 alleles having the most associated TCRs and HLA-C alleles having the fewest. CMV serostatus was the only immune exposure information available for the cohort. Correlated functional status among segregating V segments might reflect linkage disequilibrium, but an unknown experimental factor could not be ruled out. In this cohort, only TCR beta chains were sequenced, and detectable features were limited by the absence of alpha or paired-chain data. In vitro tests confirmed that three of the cytomegalovirus-associated TCR beta chains recognize cytomegalovirus antigens. A cluster of highly shared sequence variants was judged likely to be a technical artifact of the sequencing pipeline. Broadly in line with IMGT annotations, most TCR beta V segments showed up in productive rearrangements about 87% or about 30% of the time in an earlier analysis of 450 to 750 of the donors. Some IMGT-functional V segments, including TRBV6-2 and TRBV6-3, could not be told apart with the 87-base-pair reads, so those segments were excluded. Across donors, most TCR sequences were observed very rarely, whereas some public TCRs were present in many individuals. A total of 150 or so TCR beta chains were listed by the study as associated with cytomegalovirus. A later genetic analysis associated a missense DCLRE1C variant with V-gene and J-gene trimming of TCR beta chains, and an independent cohort replicated the association. The classifier was reported to diagnose cytomegalovirus status with high specificity and sensitivity in both the original and validation cohorts. Several of the top co-occurrence clusters appeared to be linked to parvovirus B19, influenza, CMV and Epstein-Barr virus, according to a later analysis. In a later genetic analysis, fewer N-insertions in productive TCRs were reported among donors in an Asian-associated ancestry cluster than the 666-donor mean. Sequencing depth was assumed to be roughly uniform across donors in the presence/absence analyses, though that assumption may not hold. In a later analysis, HLA-associated TCR beta chains showed more clonal expansion and lower generation probabilities than non-associated chains that were equally common. Because counts were too low, seventeen rarely observed V segments, including chromosome 9 orphons, were left out of the earlier analysis of roughly 600 of the donors. In a later analysis, some 17,000 TCR beta sequences were associated with specific HLA alleles at a false discovery rate of 0.05. According to a later analysis, most CMV-associated TCR beta chains appeared to be HLA-restricted, and the HLA associations seemed to be driven largely by CMV exposure.

In total, roughly 670 healthy bone marrow donors made up the cohort. At the time of sampling, all cohort members were nominally healthy, though unrecorded immune exposures were likely present. The donor was CMV seropositive and belonged to the group of 250 to 350 seropositive cohort members. Each donor provided a peripheral blood sample, and peripheral blood mononuclear cells were used for TCR beta sequencing. The Qiagen DNeasy Blood Extraction Kit was used to extract genomic DNA from the blood cell samples. The library relied on the immunoSEQ multiplex PCR assay. For the multiplex PCR, a mixture combining 60 forward primers for TCR Vbeta segments and 13 reverse primers for TCR Jbeta segments was used. The CDR3 region of rearranged TCR beta genes was amplified from genomic DNA with a multiplex PCR assay. The amplified TCR beta libraries were sequenced on the Illumina HiSeq System as 87-base-pair reads. As for the original processing: A later analysis counted about 82 million unique TCR beta chains across the 640 or so repertoires, and some 12 million of these chains were shared by at least two donors. Raw reads were error-corrected and collapsed into unique sequences by a nearest-neighbor algorithm in which closely related sequences were merged to remove PCR and sequencing errors. CDR3 sequences were aligned to IMGT reference sequences to assign V, D and J gene segments. Each retained sequence needed at least a six-nucleotide match to both a V gene segment and a J gene segment. Rearrangements were called productive when the CDR3 lacked stop codons and stayed in frame with V and J; all others were non-productive. CDR3 was defined by IMGT convention, running from the second conserved V-encoded cysteine to the conserved J-encoded phenylalanine. Sequences without an unambiguous match to a single V gene segment were excluded from the earlier analysis of about 640 of the donors. An earlier analysis of 587 of the donors classified V segments as functional when productive rearrangements were above 56.7% and as segregating when the standard deviation between donors was above 5%. To diagnose cytomegalovirus status from the catalog of TCR beta chain sequences, a statistical classification framework was built. In a later analysis, V and J genes were assigned by comparing TCR nucleotide sequences against IMGT/GENE-DB human TR gene sequences. Using the TCRdist pipeline, a later analysis assigned CDR3 sequences along with most-parsimonious VDJ recombination scenarios. In a later analysis, each TCR beta chain was defined by its CDR3 amino acid sequence together with its V-gene family, and reads without a unique V-gene family were excluded. A later analysis removed 592 highly shared, low-generation-probability nucleotide sequences to deal with suspected cross-contamination and a sequencing artifact. A later analysis calculated a clonal expansion index for each public chain from normalized within-repertoire ranks of inferred template counts. In a later analysis, generation probabilities were computed using a VDJ recombination model fitted to out-of-frame rearrangements, and the results were checked against IGoR. A later analysis scored TCR-TCR, TCR-HLA and TCR-CMV co-occurrence with hypergeometric tests, applying a repertoire-size bias correction to TCR pairs. To estimate false discovery rates, a later analysis permuted the HLA or CMV assignments 20 times. A later analysis grouped co-occurring TCRs with DBSCAN, adding TCRdist sequence similarity when clustering within HLA-allele-positive subsets. Co-occurrence clustering excluded repertoires with fewer than 30,000 or more than 120,000 public chains, plus five with anomalous nucleotide sharing. Sourced from immuneACCESS, this table was stored by TCRdb with only in-frame sequences that have V and J called. A share of the clones is absent; for the studies checked, an unresolved V gene accounts for under half, and the remainder has no known explanation. Clone size and V and J calls were adopted from that table, with D and trimming inferred from the DNA. This sample holds approximately 260,000 clones; 84% were observed only once. 1.5% to 2.5% of the sample belongs to the ten largest clones.

This sequence uses TRBV7-9 and TRBJ1-2, with the D gene uncertain. The TCR sequence derives from a woman in her thirties or forties in good health and CMV-seropositive. Sequences were obtained from PBMCs. The nucleotides are TGTGCCAGCAGCTTATTTGAGGTGACCTATGGCTACACCTTC. Translated, this gives CASSLFEVTYGYTF.